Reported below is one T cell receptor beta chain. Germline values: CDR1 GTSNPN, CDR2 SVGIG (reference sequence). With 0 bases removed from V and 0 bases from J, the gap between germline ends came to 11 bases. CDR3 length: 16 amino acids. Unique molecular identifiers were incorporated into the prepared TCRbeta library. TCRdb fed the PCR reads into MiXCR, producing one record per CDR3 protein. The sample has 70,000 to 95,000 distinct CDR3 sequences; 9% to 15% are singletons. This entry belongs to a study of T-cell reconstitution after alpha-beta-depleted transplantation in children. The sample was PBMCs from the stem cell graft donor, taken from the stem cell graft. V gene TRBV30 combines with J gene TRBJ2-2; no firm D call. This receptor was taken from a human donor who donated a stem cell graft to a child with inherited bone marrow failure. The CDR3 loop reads CAWSVGIFANTGELFF. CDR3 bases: TGTGCCTGGAGTGTGGGGATTTTCGCGAACACCGGGGAGCTGTTTTTT.